This entry features one TCR beta chain sequence. Its matching antigen is unknown. The sample belongs to a study of OX40 agonist ivuxolimab in advanced cancers. Study in general: Melanoma, hepatocellular carcinoma, head and neck or renal cell cancer occurred in dose-escalation patients.

Study findings and constraints: Normalized T-cell clonal expansion was also low in a subset of nonresponders.

Profiled with immunoSEQ multiplex PCR; TCRdb holds only in-frame clones, not every one. Of over 70,000 clones listed, 88% are singletons. V lost 5 bases and J lost 4, with 20 bases in between. There are 16 residues in the CDR3. Germline assignment: CDR1 MNHEY and CDR2 SMNVEV (reference sequence). This chain connects TRBV27 to TRBJ1-1, with a possible D match to TRBD1 (5 bases). The receptor's source is an adult with an advanced solid tumor such as melanoma, head and neck, liver or kidney cancer. The starting material was CD4+ or CD8+ T cells sorted from blood, obtained in a trial of the OX40 agonist ivuxolimab. The CDR3 loop reads CASSLFAQGGGTEAFF. The CDR3 nucleotides read TGTGCCAGCAGTCTCTTCGCCCAGGGTGGCGGCACTGAAGCTTTCTTT.